This T cell receptor (beta chain) was identified during a study of blood T cells in healthy people across ages. In the study overall: Researchers report that template switching captured about one barcoded beta molecule per two T cells.

Study results and limitations: More naive CD4+ cells and higher diversity marked long-lived donors relative to aged donors.

Concerning this clonotype itself: The target antigen is unknown.

PCR was performed a second time for 7 to 11 cycles using a sample-barcoded 5' primer and a J-beta primer mix. From the 5' RACE reads, TCRdb called clonotypes with MiXCR, one entry per CDR3 protein. The repertoire consists of 780,000 or so distinct CDR3 sequences, with 53% occurring once and the leading ten covering roughly 37%. Sequencing was performed on blood. This receptor was identified in a man at least 80 years old in good health.

This CDR3 reads CASSDGGLGGLKQYF. CDR3 bases: TGTGCCAGCAGTGACGGAGGACTAGGAGGTTTGAAGCAGTACTTC. This chain joins TRBV25-1 and TRBJ2-7, with 7 bases fitting TRBD2. The germline V gene encodes CDR1 MGHDK and CDR2 SYGVNS. CDR3 size: 15 residues. The V gene end was trimmed by 3 bases and the J gene end by 8 bases; junction bases not matched to a gene: 13.